What follows are 28 T cell receptor beta chains derived from one specimen sequenced in a study of post-analysis software for immune sequencing data. Regarding the study as a whole: Roughly 5 TRBV segments occurring more often in patients than controls included TRBV5-6, TRBV5-1 and TRBV20-1.

Incorporated into the TCR beta cDNA libraries were unique molecular identifiers, which served to reduce PCR and sequencing biases. TCRdb passed the PCR reads through MiXCR, listing each CDR3 protein once. The sample records approximately 660,000 distinct CDR3 sequences, over 45% being singletons. Antigen specificity for these receptors is unknown. The specimen was blood. These TCRs come from a girl aged 2-15 years with multiple sclerosis.

The chain employs TRBV11-2 and TRBJ2-1; 12 bases fit TRBD2. The CDR3 is 16 amino acids. The germline V gene encodes CDR1 SGHAT and CDR2 FQNNGV. J was trimmed by 6 bases and V by 5 bases; bases with no gene match: 8. This chain's CDR3 is CASSNRLAGVSNEQFF. The CDR3 DNA sequence: TGTGCCAGCAGCAATCGACTAGCGGGAGTTAGCAATGAGCAGTTCTTC.

There are a few counts of this clonotype. DNA of the CDR3: TGCAGCACCGGACTAGCGAGCTCCTACAATGAGCAGTTCTTC. This encodes CSTGLASSYNEQFF. The rearrangement uses TRBV29-1 and TRBJ2-1; TRBD2 matches 9 bases. Germline CDR1 and CDR2: SQVTM and ANQGSEA. J was trimmed by 0 bases and V by 8 bases; bases with no gene match: 5. This CDR3 comprises 14 residues.

This clonotype was counted between two and nine times. This sequence joins TRBV12-3 or TRBV12-4 and TRBJ1-2; D possibly corresponds to TRBD1 (6 bases). This CDR3 is built from 13 residues. V dropped 5 bases and J dropped 4 bases, with 11 bases sitting between them. CDR3 loop: CASSPQQGYGYTF. Written as DNA, the CDR3 is TGTGCCAGCAGTCCTCAACAGGGCTATGGCTACACCTTC.

The chain uses TRBV12-5 and TRBJ1-2, with D hard to call. V was shortened by 0 bases and J by 4 bases, with 6 bases between the two germline ends. CDR1 is LGHNT and CDR2 is FRNRAP in the germline V gene. The CDR3 has 13 residues. Here the CDR3 reads CASGLVASYGYTF. The CDR3 nucleotides read TGTGCTAGTGGTTTGGTAGCCAGCTATGGCTACACCTTC.

The chain links TRBV12-3 or TRBV12-4 to TRBJ2-1; D is unclear. This CDR3 has 13 residues. V dropped 3 bases and J dropped 6 bases, with 9 bases sitting between them. This CDR3 reads CASSLSLRNEQFF. The DNA of the CDR3 is TGTGCCAGCAGTTTGTCTCTTCGCAATGAGCAGTTCTTC.

V usage is TRBV11-2 and J usage is TRBJ2-7; TRBD1 might be the D (5 bases). The last part of the DNA fits TRBJ2-1 better; the J call may be wrong. There are 14 residues in the CDR3. Per germline, CDR1 SGHAT and CDR2 FQNNGV. CDR3 sequence (DNA): TGTGCCAGCAGCTTAGATCCCAGGGTGCTCCTACAGTTCTTC. Translated: CASSLDPRVLLQFF.

This clonotype showed up just a few times. V usage is TRBV7-9 and J usage is TRBJ2-7; D may correspond to TRBD1 or TRBD2 (5 bases each). Germline V gene data show CDR1 as SEHNR and CDR2 as FQNEAQ (reference sequence). V was clipped by 1 base and J by 4 bases, with 11 bases between them. The CDR3 sequence is 14 residues long. This chain's CDR3 is CASSLGGSHYEQYF. CDR3 in DNA: TGTGCCAGCAGCTTAGGGGGGAGTCATTACGAGCAGTACTTC.

This chain uses TRBV7-2 with TRBJ1-6; 8 bases are shared with TRBD1. The CDR3 is 15 amino acids. With V trimmed by 2 bases and J by 7 bases, 4 bases remained unmatched. CDR1 SGHTA and CDR2 FQGNSA come from the germline V gene. The CDR3 DNA reads as TGTGCCAGCAGCTTAAGGACAGGGTGGAATTCACCCCTCCACTTT. Translated, it gives CASSLRTGWNSPLHF.

Concerning this clonotype: A read error may produce the germline difference seen at one junction end. This chain connects TRBV20-1 to TRBJ2-3; D unclear. The CDR3 runs 16 residues. The germline V gene encodes CDR1 DFQATT and CDR2 SNEGSKA (reference sequence). The CDR3 DNA is TGCAGTGCTAGAGATCTTAGCCAGAGGAGCACAGATGCGCAGTATTTT. Amino acid sequence: CSARDLSQRSTDAQYF.

The rearrangement uses TRBV12-3 or TRBV12-4 and TRBJ1-2, with TRBD1 as a possible D gene (6 bases). The ends were cut back, 7 bases at V and 3 bases at J, with 12 bases in the middle. This CDR3 spans 13 amino acids. CDR3 coding DNA: TGTGCCAGCACCCTAGGGGGGGACTATGGCTACACCTTC. It specifies CASTLGGDYGYTF.

The rearrangement uses TRBV9 and TRBJ2-1, with D uncertain. The CDR3 is made up of 12 amino acids. Germline V lookup: CDR1 SGDLS, CDR2 YYNGEE. V lost 1 base and J lost 7, with 6 bases in between. CDR3 residues: CASSVNWNEQFF. The CDR3 bases are TGTGCCAGCAGCGTAAATTGGAATGAGCAGTTCTTC.

The CDR3 protein is CASSGNTGYEQFF. The CDR3 coding sequence is TGTGCCAGCAGTGGGAATACAGGCTATGAGCAGTTCTTC. The chain has TRBV12-3 or TRBV12-4 and TRBJ2-7, with a weak D call TRBD1 (5 bases). The J call could be wrong; TRBJ2-1 is a better fit for the DNA end. The CDR3 covers 13 residues.

This clonotype was picked up one time. The genes are TRBV7-3 and TRBJ2-3; TRBD2 is a possible D gene (6 bases). This CDR3 spans 14 amino acids. The germline V gene encodes CDR1 SGHTA and CDR2 FQGTGA. V lost 5 bases, J lost 1 base, and 10 bases lay in between. The CDR3 loop is CASSRGIGTDTQYF. The CDR3 DNA is TGTGCCAGCAGCCGGGGGATCGGCACAGATACGCAGTATTTT.

This clonotype was recorded a few times. This chain uses TRBV5-1 with TRBJ2-7; D gene uncertain. The V and J ends lost 0 bases and 2 bases respectively, with 12 bases between them. Germline loops: CDR1 SGHRS, CDR2 YFSETQ. The CDR3 is 15 residues long. CDR3 bases: TGCGCCAGCAGCTTGGATATCGGTCGCCCCTACGAGCAGTACTTC. Protein product: CASSLDIGRPYEQYF.

The V gene is TRBV6-5, the J gene TRBJ2-7, with 11 bases that match TRBD1. CDR3 length equals 14 residues. With V trimmed by 2 bases and J by 6 bases, 3 bases remained unmatched. Looked up from germline, CDR1 is MNHEY and CDR2 is SVGAGI. CDR3 sequence reads: CASSYRGTGGEQYF. The DNA of the CDR3 is TGTGCCAGCAGTTACCGCGGGACAGGGGGCGAGCAGTACTTC.

This clonotype was counted only a few times. The chain is built from TRBV10-3 and TRBJ1-2; a weak D match, TRBD1 (5 bases). Trimming pared 6 bases from V and 1 base from J, leaving 18 bases between. The CDR3 loop spans 16 amino acids. Germline V gene data show CDR1 as ENHRY and CDR2 as SYGVKD. CDR3 sequence: CAISAGSEKYNYGYTF. The CDR3 coding sequence is TGTGCCATCAGCGCAGGGTCCGAGAAGTATAACTATGGCTACACCTTC.

This chain joins TRBV10-1 and TRBJ2-1; weak D call: TRBD1 (5 bases). This CDR3 contains 14 residues. V lost 2 bases to trimming and J lost 5 bases, with 10 bases between them. CDR1 is WNHNN and CDR2 is SYGVQD in the germline V gene (reference sequence). CDR3 protein: CASSEAGSNNEQFF. DNA for the CDR3: TGCGCCAGCAGTGAGGCAGGGTCTAACAATGAGCAGTTCTTC.

J is TRBJ2-5 and V is TRBV14; D unclear. The V and J ends lost 0 bases and 0 bases respectively, with 5 bases between them. The germline gives CDR1 SGHDN, CDR2 FVKESK. This CDR3 region has 14 residues. CDR3 in DNA: TGTGCCAGCAGCCAAGAAGGGTACCAAGAGACCCAGTACTTC. Protein sequence: CASSQEGYQETQYF.

As concerns this clonotype: Its ends do not fully match the called genes, so a read error is possible. The chain uses TRBV6-5 and TRBJ2-3, with 15 nucleotides matching TRBD2. CDR1 MNHEY and CDR2 SVGAGI come from the germline V gene. The CDR3 has 20 residues. This CDR3 is CANSFSPPGLAGGLPDTQYF. The CDR3 region has the DNA TGTGCCAACAGTTTTTCACCGCCGGGACTAGCGGGAGGTCTTCCAGATACGCAGTATTTT.

The rearrangement links TRBV20-1 to TRBJ2-3, with D perhaps assigned TRBD1 or TRBD2 (6 bases each). CDR3 length: 15 residues. Germline V lookup: CDR1 DFQATT, CDR2 SNEGSKA (reference sequence). V lost 1 base and J 3 bases, leaving 14 bases between the germline ends. CDR3 residues: CSARGNRGPTDTQYF. In nucleotides, the CDR3 is TGCAGTGCTAGAGGTAATCGGGGGCCGACAGATACGCAGTATTTT.

This clonotype was recorded a few times. V usage is TRBV3-1 and J usage is TRBJ2-5; 7 bases are a match to TRBD2. The CDR3 extends over 16 amino acids. Germline assignment: CDR1 LGHDT and CDR2 YNNKEL (reference sequence). V lost 5 bases and J lost 0; bases outside the gene matches: 9. This CDR3 is CASSLRGGTYQETQYF. In nucleotides, the CDR3 is TGTGCCAGCAGCTTACGGGGAGGGACGTACCAAGAGACCCAGTACTTC.

V usage is TRBV5-1 and J usage is TRBJ2-7; the match to TRBD2 covers 12 bases. This CDR3 has 18 residues. CDR1 SGHRS and CDR2 YFSETQ come from the germline V gene. The V and J ends lost 0 bases and 1 base, in that order; junction bases with no gene match: 8. The CDR3 bases are TGCGCCAGCAGCTTGGAGGCTAGCGGGAGGGCCGTATCCTACGAGCAGTACTTC. Translated: CASSLEASGRAVSYEQYF.

The chain combines TRBV5-1 with TRBJ2-5; D is ambiguous. The CDR3 is 14 residues long. Trimming stripped 7 bases from V and 3 bases from J, with 16 bases between. In germline, CDR1 is SGHRS, CDR2 YFSETQ. The CDR3 bases are TGCGCCAGCCACGGTGGGCAGTTTGAAGAGACCCAGTACTTC. Its translation is CASHGGQFEETQYF.

This clonotype has just a few counts. V gene TRBV20-1 combines with J gene TRBJ1-2; D gene uncertain. The CDR3 spans 14 residues. V was trimmed by 2 bases and J by 8 bases, leaving 18 bases between them. Germline V gene sequence: CDR1 DFQATT, CDR2 SNEGSKA (reference sequence). In DNA, the CDR3 is TGCAGTGCTAGAAGGAGTAGAATAGTGGAGGGCTACACCTTC. This translates into CSARRSRIVEGYTF.

This clonotype was detected many times. The chain joins TRBV20-1 to TRBJ2-1, with D tentatively TRBD1 (6 bases). The CDR3 has 16 residues. V shed 6 bases and J shed 4 bases, with 22 bases lying between them. In germline, CDR1 is DFQATT, CDR2 SNEGSKA (reference sequence). The CDR3, as DNA: TGCAGTGCCCGTTCGACGCCGGGACATGATTACAATGAGCAGTTCTTC. It specifies CSARSTPGHDYNEQFF.

This clonotype has at least ten counts. The germline gene is not matched at one end of the junction; a read error may be the cause. The chain joins TRBV7-9 to TRBJ2-1, with unresolved D. CDR3 length: 11 amino acids. The germline V gene encodes CDR1 SEHNR and CDR2 FQNEAQ (reference sequence). The CDR3 region has the DNA TGTGCCAGCAGTTTAGCCGGGGAGCAGTTCTTC. Its translation is CASSLAGEQFF.

This sequence joins TRBV5-6 and TRBJ2-1, with 7 bases fitting TRBD2. The CDR3 covers 16 residues. Trimming removed 2 bases from V and 4 bases from J; junction bases left unmatched: 9. The germline V gene encodes CDR1 SGHDT and CDR2 YYEEEE. For the CDR3, the DNA is TGTGCCAGCAGCTTTAAACGGACTAGTCTATACAATGAGCAGTTCTTC. Translated, it gives CASSFKRTSLYNEQFF.

The chain has TRBV5-6 and TRBJ1-6; D gene unclear. The V gene lost 4 bases and the J gene lost 7 bases, with 12 bases spanning the gap. The CDR3 runs 14 residues. The germline V gene has CDR1 SGHDT and CDR2 YYEEEE. The CDR3 region has the DNA TGTGCCAGCAGCGTCCGGGAGATAAATTCACCCCTCCACTTT. Its translation is CASSVREINSPLHF. The full variable domain, its missing parts supplied by reference TRBV5-6 and TRBJ1-6, is DAGVTQSPTHLIKTRGQQVTLRCSPKSGHDTVSWYQQALGQGPQFIFQYYEEEERQRGNFPDRFSGHQFPNYSSELNVNALLLGDSALYLCASSVREINSPLHFGNGTRLTVT.